Sequencing of this TCR beta chain was carried out in a study of shared T cell receptors in the human thymus. Libraries were prepared by immunoSEQ multiplex PCR; TCRdb keeps only in-frame clonotypes and omits some of them. The data contain 640,000 or so clones, around 87% of them singletons. Another study also made use of these data, one on human thymus T cells. That paper notes: Corrective surgery for congenital heart defects was being performed on the healthy Finnish infants who served as donors. Thymus tissue for the work was resected from patients undergoing corrective heart surgery.

The receptor was isolated from a boy younger than two with a congenital heart defect. Material: thymocytes.

The CDR3 DNA reads TGTGCCAGCAGTTTAGAACCGGGACAGGGGACTAGCGGGGCCCGGCAGTTCTTC. Amino acids: CASSLEPGQGTSGARQFF. This chain uses TRBV27 with TRBJ2-1; 13 bases agree with TRBD2. The germline CDR1 and CDR2 sequences are MNHEY and SMNVEV (reference sequence). The CDR3 is 18 residues long. The ends lost 2 bases at V and 12 bases at J; junction bases unmatched: 16.